These 27 T cell receptor beta chains originate from one sample sequenced in a study of blood T cell repertoires in COVID-19. Clones were sequenced by immunoSEQ multiplex PCR, and TCRdb holds only the in-frame ones, with some missing. The sample contains around 140,000 clones, about 86% of which appear only once. The source material was peripheral blood. The receptors were sampled from a human donor in a cohort sampled during active COVID-19.

This chain links TRBV7-8 with TRBJ1-2; 7 bases map to TRBD1. Germline V gene lookup returns CDR1 SGHVS and CDR2 FQNEAQ. The CDR3 is 15 residues long. V dropped 5 bases and J dropped 2; count of bases not matched to a gene: 8. The CDR3 is CASSGSGTDNYGYTF. As DNA, the CDR3 is TGTGCCAGCAGCGGCTCCGGGACAGACAACTATGGCTACACCTTC.

The V gene is TRBV20-1, the J gene TRBJ2-7, with 8 positions matching TRBD1. CDR1 and CDR2 from the germline V gene are DFQATT and SNEGSKA (reference sequence). V was pared by 3 bases and J by 6 bases, with 10 bases of the junction left unmatched. This CDR3 comprises 14 residues. The CDR3 DNA is TGCAGTGCTAGTCCTAGGACAGGGTCGGTCGAGCAGTACTTC. Translated, it gives CSASPRTGSVEQYF.

The V and J genes are TRBV10-3 and TRBJ2-2; possibly TRBD2 for D (6 bases). This CDR3 has 14 residues. Germline lookup yields CDR1 ENHRY and CDR2 SYGVKD. V dropped 8 bases and J dropped 3 bases, with 13 bases sitting between them. The CDR3 nucleotides are TGTGCCATCGCGATAGCGGTTCACACCGGGGAGCTGTTTTTT. Translation: CAIAIAVHTGELFF.

V and J are TRBV7-3 and TRBJ2-1; tentatively, D is TRBD2 (5 bases). Germline CDR1 and CDR2: SGHTA and FQGTGA. The CDR3 is 14 residues long. With 0 bases removed from V and 9 bases from J, the gap between germline ends came to 12 bases. The CDR3 protein is CASSLTTGEGEQFF. CDR3 sequence (DNA): TGTGCCAGCAGCTTAACGACCGGGGAAGGTGAGCAGTTCTTC.

This sequence joins TRBV9 and TRBJ1-2; D is perhaps TRBD1 (5 bases). This CDR3 region has 15 residues. The germline CDR1 and CDR2 sequences are SGDLS and YYNGEE. The V end was cut by 2 bases, the J end by 5 bases, with 16 bases between. CDR3 DNA: TGTGCCAGCAGCGTCCCCTCGGGGGGGGTATATGGCTACACCTTC. This encodes CASSVPSGGVYGYTF. Drawing the rest from reference TRBV9 and TRBJ1-2, the complete variable domain is DSGVTQTPKHLITATGQRVTLRCSPRSGDLSVYWYQQSLDQGLQFLIQYYNGEERAKGNILERFSAQQFPDLHSELNLSSLELGDSALYFCASSVPSGGVYGYTFGSGTRLTVV.

The CDR3 region has the DNA TGTGCCAGCAGTTATGCGGGAACAGGCTCCTACGAGCAGTACTTC. The encoded protein is CASSYAGTGSYEQYF. The chain has TRBV6-5 and TRBJ2-7; possible D gene TRBD2, 6 bases. Trimming shortened V by 3 bases and J by 0 bases, and 12 bases separated the two germline ends. Per the germline V gene, CDR1 is MNHEY and CDR2 is SVGAGI. There are 15 residues in the CDR3.

The chain links TRBV5-6 to TRBJ2-1; D is unclear. The CDR3 spans 14 residues. V lost 4 bases and J 0 bases, leaving 8 bases between the germline ends. CDR1 SGHDT and CDR2 YYEEEE come from the germline V gene. The CDR3 protein is CASSPQFSYNEQFF. In DNA, the CDR3 is TGTGCCAGCAGCCCCCAATTCTCCTACAATGAGCAGTTCTTC.

CDR3 nucleotide sequence: TGCGCCAGCAGCGGGGGGGCAGCTCTAGGAGAGCAGTACTTC. It codes for CASSGGAALGEQYF. V and J are TRBV5-1 and TRBJ2-7, with a tentative D call TRBD2 (7 bases). CDR1 is SGHRS, CDR2 YFSETQ, per germline. CDR3 size: 14 residues. Trimming took 4 bases from V and 7 from J, leaving 18 bases between them.

The chain carries TRBV12-3 or TRBV12-4 and TRBJ2-1; tentative D call: TRBD1 (6 bases). V was shortened by 4 bases and J by 12 bases, with 16 bases between the two germline ends. The CDR3 is 13 residues long. CDR3 nucleotides: TGTGCCAGCAGTTCTCCCCCTGGCAGGGGGCAGTTCTTC. Its protein product is CASSSPPGRGQFF.

The chain uses TRBV5-5 and TRBJ2-7; 9 nucleotides line up with TRBD2. CDR3 length: 15 amino acids. V shed 4 bases, J shed 2 bases, and the junction held 7 bases outside the gene matches. Germline values: CDR1 SGHKS, CDR2 YYEKEE (reference sequence). In DNA form, the CDR3 reads TGTGCCAGCAGCCGGGCGCTAGCGGGGACCTACGAGCAGTACTTC. It codes for CASSRALAGTYEQYF.

The chain joins TRBV9 to TRBJ1-5; a possible D gene is TRBD1 (6 bases). CDR1 SGDLS and CDR2 YYNGEE come from the germline V gene. CDR3 length: 15 amino acids. Deletions cut 0 bases from V and 1 base from J, with 8 bases between. The CDR3 sequence: CASSVEGQSNQPQHF. In DNA, the CDR3 is TGTGCCAGCAGCGTAGAAGGACAGAGCAATCAGCCCCAGCATTTT.

The V and J genes are TRBV7-2 and TRBJ2-1, with D perhaps matching TRBD2 (5 bases). This CDR3 contains 17 residues. The V gene's germline CDR1 is SGHTA and CDR2 FQGNSA. The V end was cut by 3 bases, the J end by 5 bases, with 20 bases between. CDR3 sequence: CASSLDPLGNVDNEQFF. DNA of the CDR3: TGTGCCAGCAGCTTGGACCCCCTCGGGAACGTCGACAATGAGCAGTTCTTC. Full variable domain (outside the CDR3, taken from reference TRBV7-2 and TRBJ2-1): GAGVSQSPSNKVTEKGKDVELRCDPISGHTALYWYRQSLGQGLEFLIYFQGNSAPDKSGLPSDRFSAERTGGSVSTLTIQRTQQEDSAVYLCASSLDPLGNVDNEQFFGPGTRLTVL.

This CDR3 is CATREGRETQYF. CDR3 in DNA: TGTGCCACAAGGGAGGGCCGGGAGACCCAGTACTTC. V is TRBV28 and J is TRBJ2-5; 7 positions match TRBD2. The J segment lost 5 bases and the V segment lost 10 bases, leaving 7 bases of the junction unmatched. Germline CDR1 is MDHEN and CDR2 is SYDVKM. The CDR3 is 12 amino acids.

The chain couples TRBV27 to TRBJ2-3; no clear D. CDR3 size: 11 residues. In germline, CDR1 is MNHEY, CDR2 SMNVEV (reference sequence). With 5 bases removed from V and 4 bases from J, the gap between germline ends came to 4 bases. This CDR3 is CASSTADTQYF. In DNA form, the CDR3 reads TGTGCCAGCAGTACTGCAGATACGCAGTATTTT.

The CDR3: CASSHSSGSSYEQYF. The CDR3 nucleotides are TGTGCCAGCTCACACAGTAGCGGGAGCTCCTACGAGCAGTACTTC. The chain couples TRBV18 to TRBJ2-7; TRBD2 matches at 9 bases. With 4 bases clipped from V and 0 bases from J, the junction kept 4 bases outside the gene matches. CDR1 and CDR2 (germline): KGHSH, LQKENI. The CDR3 extends over 15 amino acids.

The rearrangement links TRBV28 to TRBJ1-1, with D hard to call. Trimming cost V 4 bases and J 0 bases, with 9 bases left between them. The CDR3 has 14 residues. Per germline, CDR1 MDHEN and CDR2 SYDVKM. The CDR3 region has the DNA TGTGCCAGCAGTTCCCATTCAATGAACACTGAAGCTTTCTTT. As protein: CASSSHSMNTEAFF.

The chain has TRBV4-1 and TRBJ2-7; 8 bases are shared with TRBD2. V was clipped by 5 bases and J by 5 bases; unmatched bases: 11. CDR3 size: 15 residues. Per germline, CDR1 MGHRA and CDR2 YSYEKL. CDR3 protein: CASSETGTSAHEQYF. The DNA for the CDR3 is TGCGCCAGCAGCGAAACCGGGACTAGTGCCCACGAGCAGTACTTC.

The chain is built from TRBV13 and TRBJ2-7; 12 bases agree with TRBD2. CDR1 and CDR2 from the germline V gene are PRHDT and FYEKMQ (reference sequence). The ends lost 5 bases at V and 4 bases at J; junction bases unmatched: 3. CDR3 size: 14 residues. The CDR3 DNA reads as TGTGCCAGCAGCGAGACTAGCGGGAGTTACGAGCAGTACTTC. Translated, it gives CASSETSGSYEQYF.

This chain links TRBV9 with TRBJ2-2; 8 nucleotides agree with TRBD2. This CDR3 spans 16 amino acids. V shed 4 bases, J shed 4 bases, and the junction held 9 bases outside the gene matches. The germline V gene has CDR1 SGDLS and CDR2 YYNGEE. CDR3 in amino acids: CASSPQGLGVTGELFF. In DNA form, the CDR3 reads TGTGCCAGCAGCCCGCAGGGACTAGGGGTCACCGGGGAGCTGTTTTTT.

V and J are TRBV28 and TRBJ2-3; the match to TRBD2 covers 12 bases. This CDR3 region has 16 residues. The V and J ends lost 6 bases and 0 bases, in that order; junction bases with no gene match: 4. Germline CDR1 MDHEN, CDR2 SYDVKM. The CDR3 DNA reads TGTGCCAGCAGAAGGACTAGCGGGAAAAGCACAGATACGCAGTATTTT. Amino acid sequence: CASRRTSGKSTDTQYF.

V and J are TRBV9 and TRBJ1-6; 8 nucleotides match TRBD1. The ends lost 7 bases at V and 1 base at J; junction bases unmatched: 28. There are 23 residues in the CDR3. The germline V gene has CDR1 SGDLS and CDR2 YYNGEE. The DNA of the CDR3 is TGTGCCAGCGAGCCCTATATCTCCGAGTGGGGCAGGGGGCAAAGGTCCTATAATTCACCCCTCCACTTT. As protein: CASEPYISEWGRGQRSYNSPLHF.

The rearrangement links TRBV7-2 to TRBJ1-1, with a possible D match to TRBD1 (6 bases). Germline CDR1 SGHTA, CDR2 FQGNSA. The CDR3 is 16 amino acids. Trimming stripped 5 bases from V and 4 bases from J, with 20 bases between. The CDR3 nucleotides read TGTGCCAGCAGCCTAAGCCCTCGGGAGGGGGGCACTGAAGCTTTCTTT. The encoded protein is CASSLSPREGGTEAFF.

The V call is TRBV6-2 or TRBV6-3, the J call TRBJ1-5; 7 positions agree with TRBD1. V was pared by 4 bases and J by 6 bases, with 6 bases of the junction left unmatched. Germline CDR1 is MNHEY and CDR2 is SVGEGT. CDR3 length: 14 residues. The CDR3 loop reads CASSSQGVSQPQHF. Here the CDR3 DNA reads TGTGCCAGCAGTTCTCAGGGGGTTAGTCAGCCCCAGCATTTT.

The genes are TRBV6-1 and TRBJ1-1; possible D gene TRBD1, 5 bases. This CDR3 has 14 residues. The germline gives CDR1 MNHNS, CDR2 SASEGT. The V end was cut by 2 bases, the J end by 5 bases, with 12 bases between. CDR3 in amino acids: CASSEPDSSTEAFF. DNA of the CDR3: TGTGCCAGCAGTGAACCCGACAGTAGTACTGAAGCTTTCTTT.

This sequence joins TRBV10-3 and TRBJ2-2; 8 bases align to TRBD1. Germline CDR1 reads ENHRY; CDR2 reads SYGVKD. The CDR3 extends over 16 amino acids. V was clipped by 3 bases and J by 0 bases; unmatched bases: 3. The CDR3 coding sequence is TGTGCCATCAGTGAAGCAGGGGGCTCGAACACCGGGGAGCTGTTTTTT. Its protein product is CAISEAGGSNTGELFF.

The gene calls are TRBV21-1 and TRBJ2-7; the table gives TRBD1 as D, unverified against the DNA. TRBV21-1 is a known pseudogene. The CDR3 has 16 amino acids. DNA of the CDR3: TGTGCCAGCAGCAAAGACCCAGGGTTCAGCTCCTACGAGCAGTACTTC. Amino acids: CASSKDPGFSSYEQYF.

The chain has TRBV7-7 and TRBJ2-3; a weak D match, TRBD2 (5 bases). CDR3 length equals 15 residues. V was cut by 1 base and J by 0 bases, with 8 bases left in between. The germline gives CDR1 SSHAT, CDR2 FNYEAQ (reference sequence). CDR3: CASSLGVASTDTQYF. The CDR3 DNA reads TGTGCCAGCAGCTTAGGGGTAGCGAGCACAGATACGCAGTATTTT.